What follows is one TCR beta chain and its context. Its antigen remains undetermined. Base qualities are not at hand, and no much larger clone is one base apart. The method behind the library was 5' RACE. The sequencer listed for this sample is Illumina HiSeq 2500. A second roughly 6 to 12 cycle PCR used a sample-barcoded 5' primer and a J-beta primer mix. A template-switch 5' adaptor carrying 12 random nucleotides introduced a unique molecular identifier onto each TCR beta cDNA molecule. At least 2.5 million CDR3-containing paired-end reads were obtained from each sample. The Mint cDNA synthesis kit, primed by a TRBC-specific oligonucleotide, was used to synthesize first-strand cDNA from all RNA. After uracil-DNA glycosylase treatment, a first 18-cycle PCR used universal primers M1SS and BC2_uni_R on all cDNA. As for how the authors treated the data: For normalization, 1 million high-quality reads, each with a distinct molecular identifier, were randomly selected from each sample. Instead of being binned into consensus sequences, reads that shared molecular identifiers were thrown out. MiTCR, with a Q25 quality threshold and the strictest error-elimination algorithm, was used for CDR3 identification, clonotype clustering and error correction. A nonparametric unseen species model with Euler transformation was used to estimate a lower bound on total TCR beta diversity. The public sequencing data were trimmed at Q25 with fastp and processed into clonotypes with MiXCR by TCRdb, which kept only in-frame beta chains. A single entry per CDR3 protein holds the most common genes and DNA from its merged rows. Clone size and V and J calls follow TCRdb, not the original study. The sample table shows 1.5 million to 2 million distinct CDR3 sequences, and 49% are seen once. The ten most abundant clones make up roughly 2% of the sample.

The donors were roughly 40 Caucasian individuals from Russia, aged 6 to 90 years, who were systemically healthy. Approximately 9.7 milliliters of peripheral blood were drawn from each donor into EDTA-treated Vacutainer tubes. Ficoll-Paque density-gradient centrifugation was used to isolate PBMCs, with at least 6.5 million obtained per sample. Total RNA, at least 5.5 micrograms per sample, was extracted from PBMCs with Trizol reagent. For every donor, an aliquot of PBMCs went through flow cytometry to measure the percentages of naive CD45RAhigh/CD27high T cells. The sample is drawn from a study of blood T cells in healthy people across ages (dated by TCRdb to about 2015). Regarding the study in general: In model experiments, roughly one uniquely barcoded TCR beta cDNA molecule per two T cells was captured by template switching. Using deep sequencing normalized with unique cDNA molecular identifiers, the study measured how TCR beta repertoire diversity changes with age. The donors were split into four age groups: young (average about 16 years), middle-aged (about 40), aged (roughly 65) and long-lived (over 80). Donors of different ages were randomly distributed across sequencing lanes to avoid experimental bias. The study analyzed two additional independent replicas of 1 million unique cDNA reads from the same blood draw for two donors, one aged 18 to 29 and one aged 80 or older.

The paper's findings and limits, for the study overall: Compared with the aged group, the long-lived group had more naive CD4+ T cells, fewer expanded clones and increased TCR diversity, suggesting age selection. There was a strong correlation between observed TCR beta diversity and the percentage of naive T cells measured by flow cytometry. Observed TCR beta diversity per million T cells fell roughly linearly with age, and a significant reduction was already apparent by age roughly 40. Because donor CMV infection status was unknown, age-related changes in expanded clonotypes were potentially confounded. Estimates of total diversity based on one million sequenced T cells were considered lower bounds and underestimates. Because profiling used bulk unsorted PBMCs, naive and antigen-experienced compartments could not be compared conclusively.

V lost 0 bases and J lost 0 bases, and the count of bases not matched to a germline gene is 4. The CDR3, cysteine through phenylalanine, is 18 amino acids long. Here the CDR3 DNA is all that survives: 54 bases in frame from base 1. The germline V gene encodes CDR1 SGHKS and CDR2 YYEKEE (reference sequence). The receptor was isolated from a woman aged 40-49 years in good health. This chain is built from TRBV5-5 and TRBJ2-6; 9 of the junction bases match TRBD1. Sequencing used blood. The bases are TGTGCCAGCAGCTTGGCCGGGACAGGGACCTCTGGGGCCAACGTCCTGACTTTC. This gives the protein CASSLAGTGTSGANVLTF.